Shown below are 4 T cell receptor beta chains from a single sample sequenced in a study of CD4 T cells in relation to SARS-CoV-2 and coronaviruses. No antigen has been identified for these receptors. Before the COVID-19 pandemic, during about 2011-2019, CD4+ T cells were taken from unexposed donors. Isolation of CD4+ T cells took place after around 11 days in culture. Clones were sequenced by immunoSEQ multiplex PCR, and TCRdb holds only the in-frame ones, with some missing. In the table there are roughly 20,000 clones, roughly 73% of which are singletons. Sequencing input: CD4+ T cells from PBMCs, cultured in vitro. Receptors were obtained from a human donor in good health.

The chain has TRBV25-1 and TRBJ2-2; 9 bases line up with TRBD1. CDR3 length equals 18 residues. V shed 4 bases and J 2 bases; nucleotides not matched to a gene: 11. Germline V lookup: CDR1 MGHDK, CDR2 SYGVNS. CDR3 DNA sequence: TGTGCCAGCAGTGCAAGTATTTGGGACAGGGTCAACACCGGGGAGCTGTTTTTT. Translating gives CASSASIWDRVNTGELFF.

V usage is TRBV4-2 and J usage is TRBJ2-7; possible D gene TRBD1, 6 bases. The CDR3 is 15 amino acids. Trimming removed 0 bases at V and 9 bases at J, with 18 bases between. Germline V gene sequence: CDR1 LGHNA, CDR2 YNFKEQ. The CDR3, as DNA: TGTGCCAGCAGCCAAGATTCCGGGACAATTTTTGGGCAGTACTTC. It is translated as CASSQDSGTIFGQYF.

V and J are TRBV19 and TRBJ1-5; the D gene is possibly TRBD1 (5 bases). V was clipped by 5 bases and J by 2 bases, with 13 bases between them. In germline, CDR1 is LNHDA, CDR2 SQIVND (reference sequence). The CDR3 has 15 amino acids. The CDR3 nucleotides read TGTGCCAGTAGTTCCCAGGGTGGTGGCAATCAGCCCCAGCATTTT. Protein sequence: CASSSQGGGNQPQHF. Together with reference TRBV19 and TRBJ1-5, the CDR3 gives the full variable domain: DGGITQSPKYLFRKEGQNVTLSCEQNLNHDAMYWYRQDPGQGLRLIYYSQIVNDFQKGDIAEGYSVSREKKESFPLTVTSAQKNPTAFYLCASSSQGGGNQPQHFGDGTRLSIL.

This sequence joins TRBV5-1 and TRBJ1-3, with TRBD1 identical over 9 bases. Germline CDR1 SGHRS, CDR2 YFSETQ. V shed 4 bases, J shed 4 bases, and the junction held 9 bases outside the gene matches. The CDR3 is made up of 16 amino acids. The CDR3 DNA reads TGCGCCAGCAGCCCGAGGACAGGGGCGCAGGGAAACACCATATATTTT. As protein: CASSPRTGAQGNTIYF.